The subject of this entry is one TCR beta chain. As judged by recently defined diagnostic criteria, patients with Susac syndrome had definite or probable disease. V was clipped by 6 bases and J by 5 bases, with 19 bases between them. The CDR3 loop spans 15 amino acids. The data originate from a study of CD8 T cells in Susac syndrome. Reverse transcription of roughly 0.45 to 1 ug RNA used random hexamers. The immunoSEQ assay covered 54 Vbeta and 13 Jbeta segments for CDR3. In TCRdb, the immunoSEQ multiplex PCR reads were re-called with MiXCR into one record per CDR3 protein. In the table there are roughly 220,000 distinct CDR3 sequences, approximately 94% of which are singletons.

The chain combines TRBV12-3 or TRBV12-4 with TRBJ2-5, with D possibly being TRBD1 or TRBD2 (6 bases each). The receptor comes from a human donor with Susac syndrome. Source material: CD4+ T cells from PBMCs. The CDR3 nucleotides are TGTGCCAGCAGCTCCGGGGACACCCGGGGGGAGACCCAGTACTTC. Translated, it gives CASSSGDTRGETQYF.